This T cell receptor beta chain came from a study of cytomegalovirus exposure and HLA in healthy donors. This clone was seen a handful of times. Its specificity is not known. The CDR3 length is 16 residues. CDR1 and CDR2 from the germline V gene are SGHRS and YFSETQ. V shed 4 bases and J 0 bases; nucleotides not matched to a gene: 6. Healthy bone marrow donors made up the donors. The PCR employed 60 Vbeta primers together with 13 Jbeta primers. Sequencing was performed with immunoSEQ multiplex PCR; in TCRdb, only in-frame clones are kept and a portion is missing. This table holds over 100,000 clones, 74% found once. General study points: Among donors in an Asian-associated ancestry cluster, a later analysis reportedly found fewer N-insertions than the roughly 700-donor mean.

Specimen: PBMCs. The V gene is TRBV5-1, the J gene TRBJ1-4; 7 positions match TRBD1. The receptor was isolated from a human donor in good health. CDR3 in amino acids: CASSTGTAATNEKLFF. DNA of the CDR3: TGCGCCAGCAGCACCGGGACAGCTGCAACTAATGAAAAACTGTTTTTT.